This TCR beta chain was documented in a study of T cell repertoires in cytomegalovirus infection. Study summary: It can be stated that public TCR beta signatures indicated CMV infection as well as a matching HLA type. Whole-study findings and limits: Identification of carriers of CMV plus the relevant HLA was achieved through cumulative public TCR beta family frequency. In two of eight donors, the top clonotype was HLA-C-restricted CMV-specific.

One entry per CDR3 protein, called by TCRdb with MiXCR from the reads. The table includes around 740,000 distinct CDR3 sequences, approximately 34% detected once. The CDR3 has 13 amino acids. The germline V and J ends were trimmed by 5 bases and 6 bases, with 14 bases remaining between them. Germline CDR1 LNHDA, CDR2 SQIVND (reference sequence). This clonotype was seen more than once but under ten times. Its antigen is as yet unknown. The V gene is TRBV19, the J gene TRBJ2-7; D is uncertain. This TCR came from a human donor in good health (CMV status not recorded). Some clones in this sample may be carry-over from other donors' samples. The sequenced sample consisted of PBMCs. CDR3 loop: CASSAVFSSEQYF. The CDR3, as DNA: TGTGCCAGTAGTGCCGTTTTCTCATCCGAGCAGTACTTC.